This T cell receptor beta chain was recorded in a study of multiple sclerosis patients with progressive multifocal leukoencephalopathy. Germline-derived CDR1 and CDR2 are SGHTA and FQGNSA. The CDR3 runs to 13 residues. Trimming took 9 bases from V and 4 from J, leaving 15 bases between them. Notes on the study in general: PML-onset expanded TRB clones were detectable before and during natalizumab therapy.

As to this clone: Its target is not known.

Time point reported: roughly 6 months of natalizumab therapy. Every PCR reaction included synthetic inline CDR3 controls for all V-J pairings. The table came from immunoSEQ multiplex PCR; TCRdb's copy has only in-frame clones and leaves some out. The table lists tens of thousands of clones, about 90% of them singletons. This sequence was found in a human donor with multiple sclerosis. Sequencing was performed on PBMCs, taken from a patient treated with natalizumab. The V call is TRBV7-2, the J call TRBJ1-1, with D uncertain. CDR3 amino acids: CASWIGKGTEAFF. For the CDR3, the DNA is TGTGCCAGTTGGATTGGTAAAGGCACTGAAGCTTTCTTT. The full variable domain, rest sourced from reference TRBV7-2 and TRBJ1-1, is GAGVSQSPSNKVTEKGKDVELRCDPISGHTALYWYRQSLGQGLEFLIYFQGNSAPDKSGLPSDRFSAERTGGSVSTLTIQRTQQEDSAVYLCASWIGKGTEAFFGQGTRLTVV.